The entry below describes one T cell receptor (beta chain). The antigen is undetermined. The source of the sample is a study of cytomegalovirus exposure and HLA in healthy donors. The study, taken as a whole, reports: Associated with cytomegalovirus, according to the listing, were 150 to 200 TCR beta chains. Across donors, most TCRs were seen rarely, yet some public ones were widespread. Follow-up analysis later connected one missense variant in DCLRE1C with trimming of TCR beta V- and J-genes.

Researchers ran the PCR with 60 Vbeta and 13 Jbeta primers. Profiled with immunoSEQ multiplex PCR; TCRdb holds only in-frame clones, not every one. Seen in this sample are nearly 200,000 clones; the ten most common clones hold approximately 0.74%. From germline, CDR1 is MDHEN and CDR2 SYDVKM. Trimming left V 6 bases short and J 1 base short, with 19 bases between. This CDR3 has 17 amino acids. The chain combines TRBV28 with TRBJ2-4; tentatively, D is TRBD1 (7 bases). Source material: PBMCs. This sequence was found in a boy under 18 in good health and CMV-seronegative. The CDR3 here is CASRSQGGTYAKNIQYF. CDR3 bases: TGTGCCAGCAGGAGCCAGGGGGGTACCTATGCCAAAAACATTCAGTACTTC.